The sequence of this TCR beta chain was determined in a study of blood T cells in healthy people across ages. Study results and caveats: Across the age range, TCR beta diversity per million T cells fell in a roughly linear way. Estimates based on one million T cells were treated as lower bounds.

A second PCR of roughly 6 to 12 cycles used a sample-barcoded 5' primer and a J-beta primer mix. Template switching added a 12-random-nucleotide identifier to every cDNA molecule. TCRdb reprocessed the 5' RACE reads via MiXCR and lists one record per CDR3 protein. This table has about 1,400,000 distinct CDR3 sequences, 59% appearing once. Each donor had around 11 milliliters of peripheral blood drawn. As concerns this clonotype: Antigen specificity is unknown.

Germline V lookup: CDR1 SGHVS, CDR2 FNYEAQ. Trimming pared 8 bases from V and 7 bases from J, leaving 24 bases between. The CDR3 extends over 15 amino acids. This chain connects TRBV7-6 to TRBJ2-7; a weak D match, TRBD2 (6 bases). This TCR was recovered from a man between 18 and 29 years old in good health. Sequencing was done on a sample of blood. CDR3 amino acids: CASFPSAGHYNEQYF. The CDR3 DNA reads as TGTGCCAGCTTCCCCTCTGCGGGGCACTACAATGAGCAGTACTTC.